A selection of T cell receptor beta chains follows, all from one sample in a study of blood T cells in healthy people across ages. TCRdb used MiXCR to reprocess the 5' RACE reads, holding one entry per CDR3 protein. The profile shows roughly 640,000 distinct CDR3 sequences, about 28% of them singletons. The source material was blood. These receptors originate from a woman aged 80 or over in good health. The CDR3 runs from the conserved cysteine through the conserved F or W. Each record gives: J gene, D gene, V gene, clone size, CDR3 protein, CDR3 DNA. The D gene is left open where the match is weak. Part of the rows lack a size; the others show once, few, many or a class for expanded clones.

j_call: TRBJ2-7; d_call: -; v_call: TRBV18; clone_size: many; cdr3_aa: CASSPDFISGEQYF; cdr3_nt: TGTGCCAGCTCACCGGATTTCATCTCGGGAGAGCAGTACTTC
j_call: TRBJ1-5; d_call: TRBD1; v_call: TRBV5-1; clone_size: many; cdr3_aa: CASSFQGGNQPQHF; cdr3_nt: TGCGCCAGCAGTTTTCAGGGGGGAAATCAGCCCCAGCATTTT
j_call: TRBJ1-1; d_call: -; v_call: TRBV29-1; clone_size: many; cdr3_aa: CSVARDRNTEAFF; cdr3_nt: TGCAGCGTTGCGAGGGATAGGAACACTGAAGCTTTCTTT
j_call: TRBJ2-3; d_call: -; v_call: TRBV5-1; clone_size: many; cdr3_aa: CASSLASGITDTQYF; cdr3_nt: TGCGCCAGCAGCTTGGCCTCAGGGATAACAGATACGCAGTATTTT
j_call: TRBJ1-2; d_call: TRBD1; v_call: TRBV27; clone_size: -; cdr3_aa: CASAPGTGNSNYGYTF; cdr3_nt: TGTGCCAGCGCCCCGGGGACAGGAAATTCTAACTATGGCTACACCTTC
j_call: TRBJ2-1; d_call: TRBD2; v_call: TRBV4-3; clone_size: -; cdr3_aa: CAGSPGLAGGFWNEQFF; cdr3_nt: TGCGCCGGCAGCCCGGGACTAGCGGGGGGGTTCTGGAATGAGCAGTTCTTC
j_call: TRBJ2-7; d_call: TRBD2; v_call: TRBV7-9; clone_size: -; cdr3_aa: CASSPLAGVPHEQYF; cdr3_nt: TGTGCCAGCAGCCCCTTAGCGGGAGTCCCCCACGAGCAGTACTTC
j_call: TRBJ2-5; d_call: TRBD2; v_call: TRBV5-1; clone_size: few; cdr3_aa: CASSSRTSGGSEQYF; cdr3_nt: TGCGCCAGCAGCTCCCGGACTAGCGGGGGGAGTGAGCAGTACTTC
j_call: TRBJ2-3; d_call: TRBD2; v_call: TRBV20-1; clone_size: -; cdr3_aa: CSAAGTSGSNTQYF; cdr3_nt: TGCAGTGCTGCCGGGACTAGCGGGAGTAACACGCAGTATTTT
j_call: TRBJ2-1; d_call: TRBD2; v_call: TRBV6-2/TRBV6-3; clone_size: many; cdr3_aa: CASSSAASGENEQFF; cdr3_nt: TGTGCCAGCAGTTCTGCTGCTAGCGGGGAGAATGAGCAGTTCTTC
j_call: TRBJ1-2; d_call: TRBD1; v_call: TRBV20-1; clone_size: many; cdr3_aa: CSARDTGQGSGYTF; cdr3_nt: TGCAGTGCTAGAGATACGGGACAGGGCAGCGGCTACACCTTC
j_call: TRBJ2-5; d_call: -; v_call: TRBV20-1; clone_size: -; cdr3_aa: CSAKVVQETQYF; cdr3_nt: TGCAGTGCCAAGGTGGTACAAGAGACCCAGTACTTC
j_call: TRBJ1-4; d_call: TRBD1; v_call: TRBV4-1; clone_size: few; cdr3_aa: CASSEDGTAGEKLFF; cdr3_nt: TGCGCCAGCAGCGAAGACGGGACAGCGGGTGAAAAACTGTTTTTT
j_call: TRBJ2-5; d_call: -; v_call: TRBV5-1; clone_size: once; cdr3_aa: CASSLAANNEQYF; cdr3_nt: TGCGCCAGCAGCTTGGCGGCGAACAATGAGCAGTACTTC
j_call: TRBJ1-2; d_call: -; v_call: TRBV12-3/TRBV12-4; clone_size: many; cdr3_aa: CASSLGGGYDGYTF; cdr3_nt: TGTGCCAGCAGTCTAGGGGGGGGGTATGATGGCTACACCTTC
j_call: TRBJ2-1; d_call: TRBD1; v_call: TRBV7-2; clone_size: many; cdr3_aa: CATRRTGTGYNEQFF; cdr3_nt: TGTGCCACCCGAAGGACTGGGACAGGGTACAATGAGCAGTTCTTC
j_call: TRBJ2-7; d_call: -; v_call: TRBV7-9; clone_size: -; cdr3_aa: CASRPLGGEQYF; cdr3_nt: TGTGCCAGCAGGCCTCTAGGGGGTGAGCAGTACTTC
j_call: TRBJ2-7; d_call: -; v_call: TRBV20-1; clone_size: -; cdr3_aa: CSARRESTYEQYF; cdr3_nt: TGCAGTGCTAGACGGGAGTCGACATACGAGCAGTACTTC
j_call: TRBJ2-5; d_call: -; v_call: TRBV6-2/TRBV6-3; clone_size: many; cdr3_aa: CASSSHFSSGETQYF; cdr3_nt: TGTGCCAGCAGTTCCCATTTTTCGTCCGGAGAGACCCAGTACTTC
j_call: TRBJ2-1; d_call: TRBD1; v_call: TRBV19; clone_size: -; cdr3_aa: CASRQRDRGQYEQFF; cdr3_nt: TGTGCCAGTAGGCAGCGGGACAGGGGGCAATATGAGCAGTTCTTC
j_call: TRBJ2-3; d_call: TRBD1; v_call: TRBV4-3; clone_size: many; cdr3_aa: CASSPKDRAQQYF; cdr3_nt: TGCGCCAGCAGCCCTAAAGACAGGGCCCAGCAGTATTTT
j_call: TRBJ2-1; d_call: TRBD1; v_call: TRBV7-7; clone_size: many; cdr3_aa: CASSSGQGNEQFF; cdr3_nt: TGTGCCAGCAGCTCGGGACAGGGCAATGAGCAGTTCTTC
j_call: TRBJ2-1; d_call: -; v_call: TRBV30; clone_size: -; cdr3_aa: CAWRGFGNEQFF; cdr3_nt: TGTGCCTGGAGAGGTTTCGGGAATGAGCAGTTCTTC
j_call: TRBJ2-5; d_call: -; v_call: TRBV12-3/TRBV12-4; clone_size: many; cdr3_aa: CASRELAKSQYF; cdr3_nt: TGTGCCAGCAGAGAGCTAGCAAAGTCCCAGTACTTC
j_call: TRBJ1-5; d_call: TRBD1; v_call: TRBV19; clone_size: once; cdr3_aa: CASSRGTGIHQPQHF; cdr3_nt: TGTGCCAGTAGTAGAGGGACAGGGATTCATCAGCCCCAGCATTTT
j_call: TRBJ1-2; d_call: -; v_call: TRBV28; clone_size: -; cdr3_aa: CASSLADRSDGYTF; cdr3_nt: TGTGCCAGCAGTTTAGCGGACAGAAGTGATGGCTACACCTTC
j_call: TRBJ1-5; d_call: -; v_call: TRBV6-2/TRBV6-3; clone_size: few; cdr3_aa: CASGIGRFGNQPQHF; cdr3_nt: TGTGCCAGCGGTATAGGACGGTTCGGCAATCAGCCCCAGCATTTT
j_call: TRBJ2-7; d_call: TRBD1; v_call: TRBV7-2; clone_size: many; cdr3_aa: CASSLRQGVYEQYF; cdr3_nt: TGTGCCAGCAGCTTAAGGCAGGGGGTCTACGAGCAGTACTTC
j_call: TRBJ1-1; d_call: -; v_call: TRBV20-1; clone_size: -; cdr3_aa: CSAPRGPEAFF; cdr3_nt: TGCAGTGCTCCAAGGGGTCCTGAAGCTTTCTTT
j_call: TRBJ2-3; d_call: -; v_call: TRBV6-5; clone_size: many; cdr3_aa: CASSRAVDTDTQYF; cdr3_nt: TGTGCCAGCAGTCGGGCGGTAGACACAGATACGCAGTATTTT
j_call: TRBJ2-1; d_call: -; v_call: TRBV20-1; clone_size: few; cdr3_aa: CSAGAPTGQFF; cdr3_nt: TGCAGTGCCGGGGCTCCGACAGGGCAGTTCTTC
j_call: TRBJ2-3; d_call: -; v_call: TRBV7-6; clone_size: -; cdr3_aa: CASILGPGWAADAQYF; cdr3_nt: TGTGCCAGCATCCTGGGACCGGGCTGGGCTGCAGATGCGCAGTATTTT
j_call: TRBJ2-7; d_call: -; v_call: TRBV20-1; clone_size: few; cdr3_aa: CSAGTSYEQYF; cdr3_nt: TGCAGTGCAGGGACTTCCTACGAGCAGTACTTC
j_call: TRBJ2-1; d_call: -; v_call: TRBV7-2; clone_size: -; cdr3_aa: CASSFEDGRNNERFF; cdr3_nt: TGTGCCAGCAGCTTCGAGGACGGGCGAAACAATGAGCGGTTCTTC
j_call: TRBJ1-5; d_call: -; v_call: TRBV9; clone_size: -; cdr3_aa: CASSVGWELNQPRHF; cdr3_nt: TGTGCCAGCAGCGTAGGGTGGGAGCTCAATCAGCCCCGGCATTTT
j_call: TRBJ2-1; d_call: TRBD2; v_call: TRBV30; clone_size: many; cdr3_aa: CAWTRLAGSYNEQFF; cdr3_nt: TGTGCCTGGACCAGACTAGCGGGCTCCTACAATGAGCAGTTCTTC
j_call: TRBJ2-2; d_call: TRBD2; v_call: TRBV7-2; clone_size: -; cdr3_aa: CASSSSGGGNTGELFF; cdr3_nt: TGTGCCAGCAGCTCTAGCGGGGGGGGAAACACCGGGGAGCTGTTTTTT
j_call: TRBJ1-1; d_call: -; v_call: TRBV4-1; clone_size: many; cdr3_aa: CASSQDARGFEAFF; cdr3_nt: TGCGCCAGCAGCCAAGATGCACGGGGCTTTGAAGCTTTCTTT
j_call: TRBJ2-1; d_call: TRBD2; v_call: TRBV20-1; clone_size: -; cdr3_aa: CSARDQGGGSSYNEQFF; cdr3_nt: TGCAGTGCTAGAGATCAAGGCGGGGGGAGCTCCTACAATGAGCAGTTCTTC
j_call: TRBJ2-7; d_call: -; v_call: TRBV5-5; clone_size: many; cdr3_aa: CASSLERNLYEQYF; cdr3_nt: TGTGCCAGCAGCTTGGAAAGGAACCTTTACGAGCAGTACTTC
j_call: TRBJ1-5; d_call: -; v_call: TRBV20-1; clone_size: many; cdr3_aa: CSARAPHEGQPQHF; cdr3_nt: TGCAGTGCTAGAGCTCCACACGAGGGGCAGCCCCAGCATTTT
j_call: TRBJ2-7; d_call: -; v_call: TRBV30; clone_size: many; cdr3_aa: CAWSRSYEQYF; cdr3_nt: TGTGCCTGGAGTAGGTCCTACGAGCAGTACTTC